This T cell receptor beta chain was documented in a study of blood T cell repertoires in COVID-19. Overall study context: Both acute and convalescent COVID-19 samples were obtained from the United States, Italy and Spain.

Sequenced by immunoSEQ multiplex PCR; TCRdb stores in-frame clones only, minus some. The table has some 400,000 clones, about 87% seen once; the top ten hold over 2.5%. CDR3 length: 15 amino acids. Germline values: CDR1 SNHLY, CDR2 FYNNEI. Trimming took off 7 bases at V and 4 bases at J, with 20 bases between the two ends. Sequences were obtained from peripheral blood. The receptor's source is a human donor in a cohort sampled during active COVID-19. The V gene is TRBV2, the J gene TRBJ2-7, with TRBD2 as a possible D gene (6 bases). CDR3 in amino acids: CASMRSGQKDYEQYF. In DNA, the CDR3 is TGTGCCAGCATGCGTAGCGGTCAAAAGGATTACGAGCAGTACTTC.